A selection of T cell receptor beta chains follows, all from one sample in a study of blood T cell repertoires in COVID-19. Sequencing was performed with immunoSEQ multiplex PCR; in TCRdb, only in-frame clones are kept and a portion is missing. The sample has about 130,000 clones, about 86% seen once. The source material was peripheral blood. Source of these receptors: a woman between 45 and 60 years old who had recovered from COVID-19. CDR3s include the opening cysteine and the closing phenylalanine or tryptophan. D genes are given only for firm matches. For some rows the clone size is stated as once, few or many, or as a class when expanded; others skip it.

clone size: NA
V gene: TRBV5-6
D gene: NA
J gene: TRBJ1-1
CDR3 DNA: TGTGCCAGCAGCCCACAGGGAATAGACACTGAAGCTTTCTTT
CDR3 protein: CASSPQGIDTEAFF

clone size: few
V gene: TRBV5-4
D gene: NA
J gene: TRBJ2-2
CDR3 DNA: TGTGCCAGCAGCTGGGAGGGGGTTGGTGGAGAGCTGTTTTTT
CDR3 protein: CASSWEGVGGELFF

clone size: once
V gene: TRBV21-1
D gene: NA
J gene: TRBJ2-2
CDR3 DNA: TGTGCCAGCAGCAAATGGTCAGGGCCCGGGGAGCTGTTTTTT
CDR3 protein: CASSKWSGPGELFF

clone size: NA
V gene: TRBV15
D gene: NA
J gene: TRBJ2-7
CDR3 DNA: TGTGCCACCAGTAAGGAGACCGATAGCTCCTACGAGCAGTACTTC
CDR3 protein: CATSKETDSSYEQYF

clone size: NA
V gene: TRBV7-2
D gene: NA
J gene: TRBJ2-7
CDR3 DNA: TGTGCCAGCAGCTTCAGACAGGCATACCACGAGCAGTACTTC
CDR3 protein: CASSFRQAYHEQYF

clone size: NA
V gene: TRBV11-1
D gene: TRBD1
J gene: TRBJ2-2
CDR3 DNA: TGTGCCAGCAGAATGTGGACAGGGGACACCGGGGAGCTGTTTTTT
CDR3 protein: CASRMWTGDTGELFF

clone size: few
V gene: TRBV30
D gene: NA
J gene: TRBJ1-2
CDR3 DNA: TGTGCCTGGAGTGTGAAGCAGGGAGGAGGCTACACCTTC
CDR3 protein: CAWSVKQGGGYTF

clone size: once
V gene: TRBV29-1
D gene: NA
J gene: TRBJ1-1
CDR3 DNA: TGCAGCGCCAAGAGGGCGAACACTGAAGCTTTCTTT
CDR3 protein: CSAKRANTEAFF

clone size: once
V gene: TRBV7-2
D gene: NA
J gene: TRBJ2-5
CDR3 DNA: TGTGCCAGCAGCCGAGAGGGTGAGACCCAGTACTTC
CDR3 protein: CASSREGETQYF

clone size: NA
V gene: TRBV6-2/TRBV6-3
D gene: NA
J gene: TRBJ2-7
CDR3 DNA: TGTGCCAGCAGTTACTCGAACAGGCGTCGGAACTCCTACGAGCAGTACTTC
CDR3 protein: CASSYSNRRRNSYEQYF

clone size: NA
V gene: TRBV3-1/TRBV3-2
D gene: TRBD2
J gene: TRBJ2-5
CDR3 DNA: TGTGCCAGCAGCCAAGGGACTAGCGGGGATGTGGAGACCCAGTACTTC
CDR3 protein: CASSQGTSGDVETQYF

clone size: once
V gene: TRBV29-1
D gene: NA
J gene: TRBJ2-7
CDR3 DNA: TGCAGCGTCGCGTTAAACAGCCCGCTCTACGAGCAGTACTTC
CDR3 protein: CSVALNSPLYEQYF

clone size: NA
V gene: TRBV4-1
D gene: NA
J gene: TRBJ2-5
CDR3 DNA: TGCGCCAGCAGCCAAGATGGGATAGCGGCCACCCAAGAGACCCAGTACTTC
CDR3 protein: CASSQDGIAATQETQYF

clone size: NA
V gene: TRBV29-1
D gene: TRBD1
J gene: TRBJ1-1
CDR3 DNA: TGCAGCGGAAGTAAACAGGGGTTGAACACTGAAGCTTTCTTT
CDR3 protein: CSGSKQGLNTEAFF

clone size: NA
V gene: TRBV6-4
D gene: NA
J gene: TRBJ1-2
CDR3 DNA: TGTGCCGAGGTACAGGGAAGTTATGGTTCTGGCTACACCTTC
CDR3 protein: CAEVQGSYGSGYTF

clone size: NA
V gene: TRBV5-6
D gene: TRBD1
J gene: TRBJ2-7
CDR3 DNA: TGTGCCAGTGAGGAGGCCGGGACAGGGTCCTACGAGCAGTACTTC
CDR3 protein: CASEEAGTGSYEQYF

clone size: NA
V gene: TRBV29-1
D gene: TRBD2
J gene: TRBJ2-1
CDR3 DNA: TGCAGCGTTGACCCACCAAGCGGGAGCTATGAGCAGTTCTTC
CDR3 protein: CSVDPPSGSYEQFF

clone size: NA
V gene: TRBV7-9
D gene: TRBD1
J gene: TRBJ2-7
CDR3 DNA: TGTGCCAGCAGCTTAGATATCGGACAGGGCTCCTACGAGCAGTACTTC
CDR3 protein: CASSLDIGQGSYEQYF

clone size: few
V gene: TRBV6-5
D gene: TRBD1
J gene: TRBJ2-7
CDR3 DNA: TGTGCCAGCAGGCGGACAGGGGGCTACGAGCAGTACTTC
CDR3 protein: CASRRTGGYEQYF

clone size: once
V gene: TRBV2
D gene: TRBD1
J gene: TRBJ1-1
CDR3 DNA: TGTGCCAGCAGGGGGGACAGCATGAACACTGAAGCTTTCTTT
CDR3 protein: CASRGDSMNTEAFF

clone size: NA
V gene: TRBV6-2/TRBV6-3
D gene: TRBD1
J gene: TRBJ1-5
CDR3 DNA: TGTGCCAGCAGTTCGGATACAGGGGAATTTGGTCAGCCCCAGCATTTT
CDR3 protein: CASSSDTGEFGQPQHF

clone size: NA
V gene: TRBV28
D gene: NA
J gene: TRBJ1-1
CDR3 DNA: TGTGCCAGCAGCCTTTTCGCTGAAGCTTTCTTT
CDR3 protein: CASSLFAEAFF

clone size: NA
V gene: TRBV5-1
D gene: TRBD1
J gene: TRBJ1-2
CDR3 DNA: TGCGCCAGCAGCCTGGGACAGGTCTACACCTTC
CDR3 protein: CASSLGQVYTF

clone size: NA
V gene: TRBV7-9
D gene: NA
J gene: TRBJ1-3
CDR3 DNA: TGTGCCAGCAGCTTAGCGCTCGCGACAGTGGGCTCTGGAAACACCATATATTTT
CDR3 protein: CASSLALATVGSGNTIYF

clone size: NA
V gene: TRBV19
D gene: TRBD1
J gene: TRBJ2-1
CDR3 DNA: TGTGCCAGTAGTATCAACAGGGGCCTGGGCAATGAGCAGTTCTTC
CDR3 protein: CASSINRGLGNEQFF

clone size: NA
V gene: TRBV27
D gene: TRBD2
J gene: TRBJ2-3
CDR3 DNA: TGTGCCAGCAGTCCTACCCTAGCGGGAGGTGGCGATACGCAGTATTTT
CDR3 protein: CASSPTLAGGGDTQYF

clone size: once
V gene: TRBV5-6
D gene: TRBD2
J gene: TRBJ2-3
CDR3 DNA: TGTGCCAGCAGAACTACTAGCGGGGGCACAGATACGCAGTATTTT
CDR3 protein: CASRTTSGGTDTQYF

clone size: NA
V gene: TRBV18
D gene: TRBD2
J gene: TRBJ2-4
CDR3 DNA: TGTGCCAGCTCACCTTGGGGAGGGGTGGACATTCAGTACTTC
CDR3 protein: CASSPWGGVDIQYF